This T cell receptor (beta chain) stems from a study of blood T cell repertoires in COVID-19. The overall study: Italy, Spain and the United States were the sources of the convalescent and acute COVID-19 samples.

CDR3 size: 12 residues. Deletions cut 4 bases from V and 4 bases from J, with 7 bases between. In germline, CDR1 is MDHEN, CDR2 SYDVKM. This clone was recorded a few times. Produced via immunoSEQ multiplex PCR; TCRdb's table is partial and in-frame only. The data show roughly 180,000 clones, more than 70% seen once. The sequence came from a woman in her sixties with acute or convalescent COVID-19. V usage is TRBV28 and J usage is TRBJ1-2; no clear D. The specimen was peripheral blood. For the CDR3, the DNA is TGTGCCAGCAGTTCCACCGGCTATGGCTACACCTTC. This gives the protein CASSSTGYGYTF.